The 23 T cell receptor beta chains given below trace back to one sample, sequenced in a study of CD8 T cell repertoires and HIV-1 epitope variants. Method: immunoSEQ multiplex PCR; TCRdb's copy keeps in-frame clones and lacks some. The table has about 6,300 clones, 66% seen once. These receptors' targets are unknown. Sequences were obtained from cultured CD8+ T cells derived from PBMCs. Receptor source: a male donor with HIV.

This chain connects TRBV5-6 to TRBJ2-4, with D possibly matching TRBD2 (5 bases). The CDR3 totals 17 residues. Germline CDR1 and CDR2: SGHDT and YYEEEE. Trimming left V 6 bases short and J 0 bases short, with 19 bases between. Here the CDR3 reads CASNRWRPNLAKNIQYF. The CDR3 region has the DNA TGTGCCAGCAACCGGTGGAGGCCTAATCTAGCCAAAAACATTCAGTACTTC.

The rearrangement links TRBV7-2 to TRBJ2-1; TRBD2 matches 9 bases. Germline CDR1 SGHTA, CDR2 FQGNSA. This CDR3 has 19 amino acids. V shed 2 bases and J 5 bases; nucleotides not matched to a gene: 16. CDR3 nucleotide sequence: TGTGCCAGCAGCTTATCGAGGGGTTTAGCGGGGGCGAGGAACAATGAGCAGTTCTTC. Amino acids: CASSLSRGLAGARNNEQFF. Using reference TRBV7-2 and TRBJ2-1 for the parts outside the CDR3, the full variable domain is GAGVSQSPSNKVTEKGKDVELRCDPISGHTALYWYRQSLGQGLEFLIYFQGNSAPDKSGLPSDRFSAERTGGSVSTLTIQRTQQEDSAVYLCASSLSRGLAGARNNEQFFGPGTRLTVL.

This sequence joins TRBV4-2 and TRBJ2-2; D is ambiguous. The CDR3 has 15 residues. The ends were cut back, 2 bases at V and 6 bases at J, with 13 bases in the middle. Germline CDR1 and CDR2: LGHNA and YNFKEQ. CDR3 residues: CASSQLGLFSGELFF. The CDR3, as DNA: TGTGCCAGCAGCCAACTAGGTTTGTTTTCCGGGGAGCTGTTTTTT.

This chain joins TRBV5-4 and TRBJ2-7; no clear D. Germline CDR1 reads SGHNT; CDR2 reads YYREEE (reference sequence). Trimming cost V 0 bases and J 6 bases, with 7 bases left between them. The CDR3 loop spans 12 amino acids. The CDR3 protein is CASSLVGSEQYF. The CDR3 DNA reads TGTGCCAGCAGCTTGGTAGGGTCCGAGCAGTACTTC.

The chain uses TRBV9 and TRBJ2-7, with TRBD2 as a possible D gene (5 bases). There are 15 residues in the CDR3. Deletions cut 0 bases from V and 0 bases from J, with 10 bases between. Germline CDR1 reads SGDLS; CDR2 reads YYNGEE. The CDR3 region is CASSVDPGSSYEQYF. The CDR3 nucleotides read TGTGCCAGCAGCGTAGACCCGGGGTCCTCCTACGAGCAGTACTTC.

In this sample, this clone turned up a few times. CDR3 coding DNA: TGTGCCAGCAAACTTCAGGGTAACTATCAGCCCCAGCATTTT. Amino acid sequence: CASKLQGNYQPQHF. This sequence joins TRBV2 and TRBJ1-5; weak D call: TRBD1 (5 bases). Germline CDR1 and CDR2: SNHLY and FYNNEI. This CDR3 has 14 amino acids. Trimming stripped 7 bases from V and 5 bases from J, with 15 bases between.

The chain joins TRBV19 to TRBJ1-2; D gene uncertain. Trimming left V 0 bases short and J 5 bases short, with 4 bases between. The CDR3 extends over 12 amino acids. CDR1 and CDR2 from the germline V gene are LNHDA and SQIVND (reference sequence). CDR3 sequence reads: CASSIDGYGYTF. CDR3 nucleotide sequence: TGTGCCAGTAGTATAGACGGGTATGGCTACACCTTC.

This rearrangement joins TRBV10-3 to TRBJ2-2, with unresolved D. CDR3 length: 14 residues. Germline V gene lookup returns CDR1 ENHRY and CDR2 SYGVKD. The V end was cut by 2 bases, the J end by 5 bases, with 9 bases between. DNA for the CDR3: TGTGCCATCAGTGAGGTTAGCTTAACCGGGGAGCTGTTTTTT. The encoded protein is CAISEVSLTGELFF.

This clone was recorded only once. J is TRBJ1-5 and V is TRBV6-6, with D maybe TRBD1 (6 bases). Trimming removed 5 bases from V and 6 bases from J, with 17 bases in between. The CDR3 runs to 15 residues. In germline, CDR1 is MNHNY, CDR2 SVGAGI (reference sequence). The CDR3 nucleotides are TGTGCCAGCAGTGCCGGGACATCCTTAACTCAGCCCCAGCATTTT. This sequence encodes CASSAGTSLTQPQHF.

This clone is classed as medium-sized. The chain employs TRBV28 and TRBJ2-7; 8 bases are shared with TRBD2. Trimming removed 5 bases from V and 6 bases from J; junction bases left unmatched: 9. The V gene's germline CDR1 is MDHEN and CDR2 SYDVKM. The CDR3 contains 14 residues. The CDR3 spells CASSPEAGVSEQYF. In DNA, the CDR3 is TGTGCCAGCAGTCCGGAAGCGGGAGTAAGCGAGCAGTACTTC.

J is TRBJ2-1 and V is TRBV13; TRBD2 is a possible D gene (5 bases). CDR1 and CDR2 from the germline V gene are PRHDT and FYEKMQ (reference sequence). The CDR3 extends over 15 amino acids. V was cut by 2 bases and J by 7 bases, with 15 bases left in between. The CDR3, as DNA: TGTGCCAGCAGCTTATATAGGGAGATGAGGAATGAGCAGTTCTTC. It codes for CASSLYREMRNEQFF.

V and J are TRBV28 and TRBJ2-7, with 9 bases lining up with TRBD2. The CDR3 totals 14 residues. Germline-derived CDR1 and CDR2 are MDHEN and SYDVKM. V was pared by 4 bases and J by 3 bases, with 4 bases of the junction left unmatched. The CDR3 is CASSSRLAVYEQYF. The CDR3 DNA is TGTGCCAGCAGTTCCCGACTAGCGGTCTACGAGCAGTACTTC.

The chain combines TRBV15 with TRBJ2-1, with a possible D match to TRBD1 (5 bases). This CDR3 is 15 amino acids long. Germline CDR1 LNHNV, CDR2 YYDKDF (reference sequence). The V end lost 5 bases, the J end lost 4 bases, and 15 bases lay between the germline ends. CDR3 sequence: CATSPDRSGYNEQFF. In nucleotides, the CDR3 is TGTGCCACCAGCCCTGACCGGTCAGGGTACAATGAGCAGTTCTTC.

There are a few counts of this clone. The rearrangement links TRBV6-5 to TRBJ1-6, with D tentatively TRBD1 (5 bases). The CDR3 totals 15 residues. CDR1 MNHEY and CDR2 SVGAGI come from the germline V gene. V was clipped by 5 bases and J by 5 bases, with 13 bases between them. The CDR3 DNA sequence: TGTGCCAGCAGTCCCCGGGACGGAGATAATTCACCCCTCCACTTT. Protein product: CASSPRDGDNSPLHF.

As for this clone: Germline and junction disagree at one end, which may indicate a read error. This chain uses TRBV7-7 with TRBJ2-3, with D unclear. The CDR3 sequence is 11 residues long. Germline CDR1 is SSHAT and CDR2 is FNYEAQ (reference sequence). For the CDR3, the DNA is TGTGCTAGCAGCTTACCGCCTACGCAGTATTTT. This translates into CASSLPPTQYF.

The genes are TRBV27 and TRBJ2-3; 9 bases are a match to TRBD2. Germline CDR1 and CDR2: MNHEY and SMNVEV (reference sequence). Germline trimming cut 8 bases from V and 1 base from J; bases unmatched to any gene: 10. This CDR3 region has 16 residues. Here the CDR3 DNA reads TGTGCCAGCTCTCTTATTTTAGCGGGGGGCACAGATACGCAGTATTTT. Translation: CASSLILAGGTDTQYF.

The J gene is TRBJ2-5, the V gene TRBV6-8, with a weak D call TRBD2 (6 bases). Germline V gene data show CDR1 as MNHGY and CDR2 as SAAAGT. CDR3 length: 13 residues. V lost 6 bases and J lost 5, with 13 bases in between. The CDR3 protein is CASSRLEVETQYF. DNA of the CDR3: TGTGCCAGCAGCCGACTAGAGGTGGAGACCCAGTACTTC.

CDR3 sequence reads: CASSLRAGEQYF. As DNA, the CDR3 is TGTGCCAGCAGCTTACGAGCGGGCGAGCAGTACTTC. V is TRBV7-2 and J is TRBJ2-7; a weak D match, TRBD2 (6 bases). The V end lost 2 bases, the J end lost 6 bases, and 8 bases lay between the germline ends. Germline values: CDR1 SGHTA, CDR2 FQGNSA. The CDR3 has 12 residues.

The chain employs TRBV13 and TRBJ2-7; D is ambiguous. CDR1 and CDR2 (germline): PRHDT, FYEKMQ (reference sequence). The CDR3 runs to 14 residues. V lost 6 bases and J 2 bases, leaving 14 bases between the germline ends. CDR3 protein: CASSSDVSAYEQYF. Written as DNA, the CDR3 is TGTGCCAGCAGTTCAGATGTCTCGGCCTACGAGCAGTACTTC.

This clone is categorized as medium-sized. The chain recombines TRBV7-9 with TRBJ1-1, with TRBD1 matching over 7 bases. J lost 7 bases, V lost 5 bases, and 10 bases had no gene match. The CDR3 has 14 residues. Per the germline V gene, CDR1 is SEHNR and CDR2 is FQNEAQ (reference sequence). As DNA, the CDR3 is TGTGCCAGCAGCCTATCAGGGGGTAGCTATGAAGCTTTCTTT. Protein: CASSLSGGSYEAFF.

This clone was counted a few times. The CDR3, as DNA: TGTGCCAGCAGCTTAGATTGGCAGGGAAGGACTGAAGCTTTCTTT. This translates into CASSLDWQGRTEAFF. V and J are TRBV11-2 and TRBJ1-1, with D tentatively TRBD1 (5 bases). V was shortened by 0 bases and J by 5 bases, with 13 bases between the two germline ends. The CDR3 loop spans 15 amino acids. Germline assignment: CDR1 SGHAT and CDR2 FQNNGV.

CDR3 nucleotides: TGCGCCAGCAGCCAAGAACCCCTTGGTACGTTCGGAAACACCATATATTTT. It yields the protein CASSQEPLGTFGNTIYF. The V gene is TRBV4-3, the J gene TRBJ1-3; D is uncertain. This CDR3 is built from 17 residues. Trimming took off 0 bases at V and 4 bases at J, with 16 bases between the two ends. Germline assignment: CDR1 LGHNA and CDR2 YSLEER.

Remarks on this clone: Mismatch with germline at one junction end may stem from a read error. The gene calls are TRBV6-1 and TRBJ2-6; D tentatively reads TRBD1 or TRBD2 (5 bases each). CDR3 length: 17 residues. Germline assignment: CDR1 MNHNS and CDR2 SASEGT. The CDR3 coding sequence is TGTGCCATCAGTGAGTCTCTGGGGGTATCTGGGGCCAACGTCCTGACTTTC. The encoded protein is CAISESLGVSGANVLTF.